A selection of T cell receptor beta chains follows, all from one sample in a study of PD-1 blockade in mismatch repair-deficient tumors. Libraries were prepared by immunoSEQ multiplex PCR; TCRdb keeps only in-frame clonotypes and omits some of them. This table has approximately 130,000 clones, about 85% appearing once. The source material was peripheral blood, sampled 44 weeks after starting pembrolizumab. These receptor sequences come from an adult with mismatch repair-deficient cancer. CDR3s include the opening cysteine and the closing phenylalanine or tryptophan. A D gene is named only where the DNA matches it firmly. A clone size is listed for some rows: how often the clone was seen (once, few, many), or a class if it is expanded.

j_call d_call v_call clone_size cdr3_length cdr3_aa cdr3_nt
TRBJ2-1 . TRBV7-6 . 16 CASSALLGQGYNEQFF TGTGCCAGCAGCGCATTACTAGGGCAAGGATACAATGAGCAGTTCTTC
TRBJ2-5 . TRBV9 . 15 CASSVDETVQETQYF TGTGCCAGCAGCGTAGATGAGACAGTACAAGAGACCCAGTACTTC
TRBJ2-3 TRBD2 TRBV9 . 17 CASSVHPSGQITDTQYF TGTGCCAGCAGCGTACATCCTAGCGGGCAAATCACAGATACGCAGTATTTT
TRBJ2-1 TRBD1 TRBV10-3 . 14 CAISAGQGNNEQFF TGTGCCATCAGTGCGGGACAGGGGAACAATGAGCAGTTCTTC
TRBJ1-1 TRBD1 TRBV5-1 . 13 CASSDRGYTEAFF TGCGCCAGCAGCGACAGGGGGTACACTGAAGCTTTCTTT
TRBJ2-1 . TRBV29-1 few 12 CSVVGGTSEQFF TGCAGCGTTGTTGGCGGGACAAGTGAGCAGTTCTTC
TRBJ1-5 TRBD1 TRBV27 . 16 CASSSTAGTGRQPQHF TGTGCCAGCAGTTCTACTGCCGGGACAGGGAGGCAGCCCCAGCATTTT
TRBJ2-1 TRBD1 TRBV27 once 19 CASSSRLSGTGTSYNEQFF TGTGCCAGCAGCTCGCGTTTATCCGGGACAGGGACCTCCTACAATGAGCAGTTCTTC
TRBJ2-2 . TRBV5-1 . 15 CASSVNSVHTGELFF TGCGCCAGCAGCGTAAACAGCGTACACACCGGGGAGCTGTTTTTT
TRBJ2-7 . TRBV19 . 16 CASSIVPQALSYEQYF TGTGCCAGTAGTATCGTCCCACAGGCCCTCTCCTACGAGCAGTACTTC
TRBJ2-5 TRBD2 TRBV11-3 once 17 CASSSRTSGTLQETQYF TGTGCCAGCAGCTCCAGGACTAGCGGGACTCTCCAAGAGACCCAGTACTTC